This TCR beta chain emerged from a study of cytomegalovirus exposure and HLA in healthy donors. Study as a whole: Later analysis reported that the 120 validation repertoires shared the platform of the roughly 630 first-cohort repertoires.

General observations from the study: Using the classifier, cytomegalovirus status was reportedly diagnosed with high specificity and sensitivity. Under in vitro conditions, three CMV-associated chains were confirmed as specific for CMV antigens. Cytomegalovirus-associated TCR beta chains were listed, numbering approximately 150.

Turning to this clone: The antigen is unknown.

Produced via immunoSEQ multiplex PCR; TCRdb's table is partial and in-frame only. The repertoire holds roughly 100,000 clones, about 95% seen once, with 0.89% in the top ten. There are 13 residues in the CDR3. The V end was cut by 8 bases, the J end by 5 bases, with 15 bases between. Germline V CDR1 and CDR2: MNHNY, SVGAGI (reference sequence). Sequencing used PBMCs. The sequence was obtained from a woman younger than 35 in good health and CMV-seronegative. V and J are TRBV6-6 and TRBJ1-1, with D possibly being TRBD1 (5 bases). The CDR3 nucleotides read TGTGCCAGCCTTACGGGGGGAAGGACTGAAGCTTTCTTT. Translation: CASLTGGRTEAFF.